The clone carrying this T cell receptor (beta chain) was counted once. Assay used: immunoSEQ multiplex PCR; TCRdb lists only in-frame clones, some missing. The sample yields 120,000 to 150,000 clones, 70% to 90% seen once. V was shortened by 4 bases and J by 1 base, with 16 bases between the two germline ends. CDR1 and CDR2 (germline): LNHDA, SQIVND (reference sequence). The CDR3 spans 16 residues. This entry comes from a study of T cell responses to AZD1222 COVID-19 vaccine. This TCR was recovered from an adult in good health. This chain joins TRBV19 and TRBJ1-1; D remains ambiguous. Sequences were derived from peripheral blood, sampled on day 0 of AZD1222 vaccination. CDR3: CASSTTAIRQNTEAFF. CDR3 DNA: TGTGCCAGTAGTACCACTGCGATACGACAGAACACTGAAGCTTTCTTT. Drawing the rest from reference TRBV19 and TRBJ1-1, the complete variable domain is DGGITQSPKYLFRKEGQNVTLSCEQNLNHDAMYWYRQDPGQGLRLIYYSQIVNDFQKGDIAEGYSVSREKKESFPLTVTSAQKNPTAFYLCASSTTAIRQNTEAFFGQGTRLTVV.